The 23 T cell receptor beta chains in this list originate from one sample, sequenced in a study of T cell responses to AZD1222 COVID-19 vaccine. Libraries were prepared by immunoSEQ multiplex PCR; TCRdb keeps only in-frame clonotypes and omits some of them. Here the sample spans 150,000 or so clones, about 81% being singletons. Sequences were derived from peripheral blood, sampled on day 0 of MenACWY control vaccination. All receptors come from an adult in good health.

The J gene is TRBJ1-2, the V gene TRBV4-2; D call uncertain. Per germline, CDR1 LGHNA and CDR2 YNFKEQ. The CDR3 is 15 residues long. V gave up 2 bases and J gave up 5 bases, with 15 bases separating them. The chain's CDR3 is CASSQSIGVGYGYTF. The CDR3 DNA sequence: TGTGCCAGCAGCCAATCGATCGGGGTAGGTTATGGCTACACCTTC.

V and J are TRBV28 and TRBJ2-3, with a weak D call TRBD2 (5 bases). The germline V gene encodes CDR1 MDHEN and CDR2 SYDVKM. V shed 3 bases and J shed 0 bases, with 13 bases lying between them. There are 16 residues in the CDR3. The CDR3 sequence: CASSFYPGTSTDTQYF. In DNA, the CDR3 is TGTGCCAGCAGTTTTTATCCGGGAACCAGCACAGATACGCAGTATTTT.

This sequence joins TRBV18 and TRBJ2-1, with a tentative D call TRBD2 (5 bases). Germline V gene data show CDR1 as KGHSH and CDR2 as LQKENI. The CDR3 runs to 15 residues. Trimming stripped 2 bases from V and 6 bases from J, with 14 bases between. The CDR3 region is CASSPRTPPTNEQFF. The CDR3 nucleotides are TGTGCCAGCTCACCAAGGACTCCTCCTACCAATGAGCAGTTCTTC.

CDR3 sequence (DNA): TGCGCCAGCAGCTCCCACACCCGCACAGATACGCAGTATTTT. Encoded protein: CASSSHTRTDTQYF. The V call is TRBV5-1, the J call TRBJ2-3; no clear D gene. Per germline, CDR1 SGHRS and CDR2 YFSETQ. The V end lost 3 bases, the J end lost 1 base, and 9 bases lay between the germline ends. The CDR3 is 14 residues long.

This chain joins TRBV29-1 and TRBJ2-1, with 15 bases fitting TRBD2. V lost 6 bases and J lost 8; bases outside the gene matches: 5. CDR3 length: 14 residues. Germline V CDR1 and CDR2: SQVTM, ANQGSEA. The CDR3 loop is CSVRTSGGAYEQFF. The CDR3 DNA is TGCAGCGTCCGGACTAGCGGGGGGGCCTATGAGCAGTTCTTC.

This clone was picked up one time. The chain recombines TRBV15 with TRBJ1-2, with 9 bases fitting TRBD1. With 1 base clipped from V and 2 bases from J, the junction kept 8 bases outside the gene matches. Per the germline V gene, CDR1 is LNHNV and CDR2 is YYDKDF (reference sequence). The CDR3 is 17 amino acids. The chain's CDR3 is CATSRGGWDRVNYGYTF. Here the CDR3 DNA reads TGTGCCACCAGCAGAGGAGGTTGGGACAGGGTAAACTATGGCTACACCTTC.

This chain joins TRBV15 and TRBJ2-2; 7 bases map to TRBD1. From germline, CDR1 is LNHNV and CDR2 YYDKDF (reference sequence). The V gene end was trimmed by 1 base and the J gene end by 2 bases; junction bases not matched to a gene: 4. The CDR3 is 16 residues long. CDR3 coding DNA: TGTGCCACCAGCAGAGGGACAGGCGTAAACACCGGGGAGCTGTTTTTT. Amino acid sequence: CATSRGTGVNTGELFF.

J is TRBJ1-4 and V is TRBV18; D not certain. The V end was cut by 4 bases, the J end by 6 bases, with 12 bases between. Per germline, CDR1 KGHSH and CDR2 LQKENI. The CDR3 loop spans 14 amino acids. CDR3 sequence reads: CASSRLKSDEKLFF. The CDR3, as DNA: TGTGCCAGCTCACGTCTCAAGTCAGATGAAAAACTGTTTTTT. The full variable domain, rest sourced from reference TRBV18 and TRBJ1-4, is NAGVMQNPRHLVRRRGQEARLRCSPMKGHSHVYWYRQLPEEGLKFMVYLQKENIIDESGMPKERFSAEFPKEGPSILRIQQVVRGDSAAYFCASSRLKSDEKLFFGSGTQLSVL.

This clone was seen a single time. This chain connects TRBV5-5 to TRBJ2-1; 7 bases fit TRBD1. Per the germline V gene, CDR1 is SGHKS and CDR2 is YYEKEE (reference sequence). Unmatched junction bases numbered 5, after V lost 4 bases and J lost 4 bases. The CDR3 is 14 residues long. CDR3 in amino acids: CASSPRDSYNEQFF. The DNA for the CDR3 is TGTGCCAGCAGCCCCCGGGACAGTTACAATGAGCAGTTCTTC.

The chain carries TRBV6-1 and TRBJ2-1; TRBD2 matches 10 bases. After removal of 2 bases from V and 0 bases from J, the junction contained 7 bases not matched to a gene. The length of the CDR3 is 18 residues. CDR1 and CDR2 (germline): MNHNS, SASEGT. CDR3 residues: CASSEWGLALSSYNEQFF. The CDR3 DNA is TGTGCCAGCAGTGAATGGGGACTAGCGCTTAGCTCCTACAATGAGCAGTTCTTC.

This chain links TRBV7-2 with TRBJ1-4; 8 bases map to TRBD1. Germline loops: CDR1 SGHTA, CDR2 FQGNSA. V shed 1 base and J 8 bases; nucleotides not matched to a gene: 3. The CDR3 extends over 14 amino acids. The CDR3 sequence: CASSLGGQEEKLFF. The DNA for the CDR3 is TGTGCCAGCAGCTTAGGGGGACAGGAGGAAAAACTGTTTTTT.

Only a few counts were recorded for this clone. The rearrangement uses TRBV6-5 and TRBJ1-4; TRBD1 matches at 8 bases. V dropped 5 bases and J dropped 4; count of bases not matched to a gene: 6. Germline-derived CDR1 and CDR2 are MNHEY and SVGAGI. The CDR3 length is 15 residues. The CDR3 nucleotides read TGTGCCAGCAGTCCCCTACAGGGGGTTAATGAAAAACTGTTTTTT. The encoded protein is CASSPLQGVNEKLFF.

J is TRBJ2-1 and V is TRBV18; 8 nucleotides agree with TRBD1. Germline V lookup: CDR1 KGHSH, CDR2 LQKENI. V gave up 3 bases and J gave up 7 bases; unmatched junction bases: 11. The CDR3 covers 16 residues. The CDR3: CASSPSRTGGRNEQFF. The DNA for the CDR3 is TGTGCCAGCTCACCGTCGCGTACAGGGGGTCGGAATGAGCAGTTCTTC.

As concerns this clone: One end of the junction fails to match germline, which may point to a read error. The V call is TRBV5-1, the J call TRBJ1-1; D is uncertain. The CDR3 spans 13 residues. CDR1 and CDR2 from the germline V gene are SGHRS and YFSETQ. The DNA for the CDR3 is TGCGCCAGCAGCTTGGGGGCGGACCTGAGGGTTGTCTTT. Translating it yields CASSLGADLRVVF.

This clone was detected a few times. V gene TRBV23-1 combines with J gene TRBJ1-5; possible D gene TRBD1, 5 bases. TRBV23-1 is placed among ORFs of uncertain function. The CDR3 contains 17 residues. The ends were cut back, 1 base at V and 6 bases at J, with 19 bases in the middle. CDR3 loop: CASSQFGLGGIGQPQHF. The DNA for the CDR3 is TGCGCCAGCAGTCAATTCGGTTTGGGGGGGATCGGTCAGCCCCAGCATTTT.

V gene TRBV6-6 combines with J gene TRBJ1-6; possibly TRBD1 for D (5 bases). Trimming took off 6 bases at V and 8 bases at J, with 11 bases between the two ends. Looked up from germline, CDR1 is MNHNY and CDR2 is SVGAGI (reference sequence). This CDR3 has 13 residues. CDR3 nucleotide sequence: TGTGCCAGCAGAGGGCAGGGATATTCACCCCTCCACTTT. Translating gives CASRGQGYSPLHF.

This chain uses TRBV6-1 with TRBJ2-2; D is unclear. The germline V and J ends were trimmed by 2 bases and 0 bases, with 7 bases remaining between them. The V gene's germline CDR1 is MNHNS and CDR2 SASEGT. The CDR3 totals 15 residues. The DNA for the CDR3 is TGTGCCAGCAGTGAACTTTACCCGAACACCGGGGAGCTGTTTTTT. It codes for CASSELYPNTGELFF.

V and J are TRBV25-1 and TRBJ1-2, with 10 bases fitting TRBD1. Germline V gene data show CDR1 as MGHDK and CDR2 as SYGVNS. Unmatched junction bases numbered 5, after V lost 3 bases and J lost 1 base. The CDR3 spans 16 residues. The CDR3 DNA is TGTGCCAGCAGTGAGGGACAGGGGACTTTTAACTATGGCTACACCTTC. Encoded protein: CASSEGQGTFNYGYTF.

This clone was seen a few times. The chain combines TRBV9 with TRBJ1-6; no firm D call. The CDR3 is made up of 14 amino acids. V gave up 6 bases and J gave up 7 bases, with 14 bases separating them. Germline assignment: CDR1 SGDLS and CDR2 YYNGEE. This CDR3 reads CASTQHESNSPLHF. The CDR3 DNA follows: TGTGCCAGCACCCAACATGAGAGCAATTCACCCCTCCACTTT.

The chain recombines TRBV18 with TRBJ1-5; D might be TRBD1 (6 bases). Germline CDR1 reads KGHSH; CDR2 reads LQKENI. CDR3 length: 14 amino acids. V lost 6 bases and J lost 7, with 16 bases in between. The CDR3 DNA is TGTGCCAGCTCCTCCGGACAGTGGGGCCAGCCCCAGCATTTT. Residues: CASSSGQWGQPQHF.

This CDR3 reads CASSLTGGFDNEQFF. The DNA for the CDR3 is TGTGCCAGCAGCTTAACGGGGGGGTTCGACAATGAGCAGTTCTTC. The chain joins TRBV7-3 to TRBJ2-1; 7 positions match TRBD2. V trimming: 0 bases; J trimming: 5 bases; junction bases outside the gene matches: 4. This CDR3 contains 15 residues. Germline assignment: CDR1 SGHTA and CDR2 FQGTGA.

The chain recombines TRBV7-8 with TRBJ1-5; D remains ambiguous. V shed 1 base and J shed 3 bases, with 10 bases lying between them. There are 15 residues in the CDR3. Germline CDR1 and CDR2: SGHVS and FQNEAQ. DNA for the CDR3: TGTGCCAGCAGCTTAGATGTGAACTCCAATCAGCCCCAGCATTTT. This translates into CASSLDVNSNQPQHF.

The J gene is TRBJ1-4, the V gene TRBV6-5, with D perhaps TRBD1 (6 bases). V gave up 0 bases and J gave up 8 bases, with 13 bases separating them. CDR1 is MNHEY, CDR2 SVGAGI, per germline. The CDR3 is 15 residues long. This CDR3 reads CASSYSGGAREKLFF. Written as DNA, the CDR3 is TGTGCCAGCAGTTACTCCGGGGGCGCCAGGGAAAAACTGTTTTTT.